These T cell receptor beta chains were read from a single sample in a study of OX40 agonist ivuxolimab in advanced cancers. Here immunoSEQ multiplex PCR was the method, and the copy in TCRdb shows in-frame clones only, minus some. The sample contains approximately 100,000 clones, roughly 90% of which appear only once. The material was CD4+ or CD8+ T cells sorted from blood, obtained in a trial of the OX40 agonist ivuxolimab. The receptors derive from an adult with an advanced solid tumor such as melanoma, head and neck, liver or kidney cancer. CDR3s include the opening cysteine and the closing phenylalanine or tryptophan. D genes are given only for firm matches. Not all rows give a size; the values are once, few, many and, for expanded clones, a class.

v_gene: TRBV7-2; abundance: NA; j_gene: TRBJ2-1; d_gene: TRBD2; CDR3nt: TGTGCCAGCAGCTACTCTAGCGGGGGGTTCAATGAGCAGTTCTTC; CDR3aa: CASSYSSGGFNEQFF
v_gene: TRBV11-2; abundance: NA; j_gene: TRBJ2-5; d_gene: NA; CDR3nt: TGTGCCAGCAGCTTAATAGGGGCTCAAGAGACCCAGTACTTC; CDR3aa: CASSLIGAQETQYF
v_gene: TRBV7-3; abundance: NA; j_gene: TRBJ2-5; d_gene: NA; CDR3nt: TGTGCCAGCAGCTTATCCGTCCAAGAGACCCAGTACTTC; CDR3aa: CASSLSVQETQYF
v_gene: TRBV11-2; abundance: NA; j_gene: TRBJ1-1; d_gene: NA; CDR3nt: TGTGCCAGCAGCCTTAGAGGCACTGAAGCTTTCTTT; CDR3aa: CASSLRGTEAFF
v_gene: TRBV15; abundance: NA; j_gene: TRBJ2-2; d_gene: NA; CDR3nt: TGTGCCACCAGCAGAGCCGAGGGAAACACCGGGGAGCTGTTTTTT; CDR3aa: CATSRAEGNTGELFF
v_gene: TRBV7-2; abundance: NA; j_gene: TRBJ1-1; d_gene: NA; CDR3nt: TGTGCCAGCACTAAAGGGCTTAACACTGAAGCTTTCTTT; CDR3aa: CASTKGLNTEAFF
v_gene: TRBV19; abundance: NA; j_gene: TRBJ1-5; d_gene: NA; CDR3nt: TGTGCCAGTACCCCGGAGGGGACGGGGTCACAGCCCCAGCATTTT; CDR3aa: CASTPEGTGSQPQHF
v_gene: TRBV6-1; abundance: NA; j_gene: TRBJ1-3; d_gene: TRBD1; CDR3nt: TGTGCCAGCAGGACAGGGTACGAAAACACCATATATTTT; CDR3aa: CASRTGYENTIYF
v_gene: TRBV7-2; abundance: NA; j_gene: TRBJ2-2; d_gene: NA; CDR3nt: TGTGCCAGCAGCTTAGGGGTAACCGCCCGGGGGTTCACCGGGGAGCTGTTTTTT; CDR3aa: CASSLGVTARGFTGELFF
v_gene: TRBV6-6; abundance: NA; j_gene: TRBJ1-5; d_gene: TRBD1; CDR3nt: TGTGCCAGCAGTTACGCCGACAGGGGAGGTCAGCCCCAGCATTTT; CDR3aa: CASSYADRGGQPQHF
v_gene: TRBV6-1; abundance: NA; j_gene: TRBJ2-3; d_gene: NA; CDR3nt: TGTGCCAGCCTGCGGGGTGTCGTAACAGATACGCAGTATTTT; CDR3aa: CASLRGVVTDTQYF
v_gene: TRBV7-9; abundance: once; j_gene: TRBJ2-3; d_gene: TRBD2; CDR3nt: TGTGCCAGCAGCTTACGAGCTAGCGGGGGGGCCGTCTCAGATACGCAGTATTTT; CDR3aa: CASSLRASGGAVSDTQYF
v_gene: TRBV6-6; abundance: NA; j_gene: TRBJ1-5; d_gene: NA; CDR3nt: TGTGCCAGCAGTGCACATAGCAATCAGCCCCAGCATTTT; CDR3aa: CASSAHSNQPQHF
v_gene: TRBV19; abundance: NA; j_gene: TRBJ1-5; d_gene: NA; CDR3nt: TGTGCCAGTAGTATGGACAGAGCCAGCAATCAGCCCCAGCATTTT; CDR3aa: CASSMDRASNQPQHF
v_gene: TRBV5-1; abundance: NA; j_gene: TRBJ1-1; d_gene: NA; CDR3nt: TGCGCCAGCAGCTCTGAGGGCAGCAGAACGACTGAAGCTTTCTTT; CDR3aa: CASSSEGSRTTEAFF
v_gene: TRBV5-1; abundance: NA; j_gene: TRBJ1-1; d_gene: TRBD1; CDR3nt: TGCGCCAGCAGCCTAACAGGGGCGGACACTGAAGCTTTCTTT; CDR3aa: CASSLTGADTEAFF
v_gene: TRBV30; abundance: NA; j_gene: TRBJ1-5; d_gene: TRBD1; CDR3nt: TGTGCCTGGAGTGCCAGGGGGCTTCAGCCCCAGCATTTT; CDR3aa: CAWSARGLQPQHF
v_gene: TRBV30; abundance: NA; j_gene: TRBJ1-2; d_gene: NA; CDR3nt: TGTGCCTGGAGTGTACGCAGGGCGGCTAACTATGGCTACACCTTC; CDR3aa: CAWSVRRAANYGYTF
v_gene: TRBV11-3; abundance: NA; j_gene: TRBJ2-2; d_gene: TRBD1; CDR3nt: TGTGCCAGCAGCTACAACAGGGGCGGCACCGGGGAGCTGTTTTTT; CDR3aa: CASSYNRGGTGELFF
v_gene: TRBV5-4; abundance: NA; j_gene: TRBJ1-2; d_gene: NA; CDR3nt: TGTGCCAGCAGCTTGGGACAGGTGAACTATGGCTACACCTTC; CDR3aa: CASSLGQVNYGYTF
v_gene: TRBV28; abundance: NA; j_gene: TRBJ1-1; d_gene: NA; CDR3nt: TGTGCCAGCGGACTTTTGGGGGATATGAACACTGAAGCTTTCTTT; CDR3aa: CASGLLGDMNTEAFF
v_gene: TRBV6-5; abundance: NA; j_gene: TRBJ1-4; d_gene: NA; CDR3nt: TGTGCCAGCAGTTACAGAGCAACTAATGAAAAACTGTTTTTT; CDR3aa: CASSYRATNEKLFF
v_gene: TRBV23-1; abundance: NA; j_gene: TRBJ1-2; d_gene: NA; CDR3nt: TGCGCCAGCACTACCCCACAGTCTCCCTCTACCTATGGCTACACCTTC; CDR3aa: CASTTPQSPSTYGYTF
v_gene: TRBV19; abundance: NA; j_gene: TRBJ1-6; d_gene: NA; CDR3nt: TGTGCCAGTAGTATTGGACAGCCTAATTCACCCCTCCACTTT; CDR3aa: CASSIGQPNSPLHF
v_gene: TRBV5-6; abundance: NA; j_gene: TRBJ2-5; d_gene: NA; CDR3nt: TGTGCCAGCAGCTTAGGCCTGGGGGAGACCCAGTACTTC; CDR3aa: CASSLGLGETQYF
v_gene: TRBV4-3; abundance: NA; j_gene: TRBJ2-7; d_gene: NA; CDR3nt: TGCGCCAGCAGCCAAGAGTTGTCCAGCTACGAGCAGTACTTC; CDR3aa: CASSQELSSYEQYF
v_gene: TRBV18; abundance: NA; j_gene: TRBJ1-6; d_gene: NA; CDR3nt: TGTGCCAGCTCACCACTGGGGGAAGGTAATTCACCCCTCCACTTT; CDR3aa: CASSPLGEGNSPLHF